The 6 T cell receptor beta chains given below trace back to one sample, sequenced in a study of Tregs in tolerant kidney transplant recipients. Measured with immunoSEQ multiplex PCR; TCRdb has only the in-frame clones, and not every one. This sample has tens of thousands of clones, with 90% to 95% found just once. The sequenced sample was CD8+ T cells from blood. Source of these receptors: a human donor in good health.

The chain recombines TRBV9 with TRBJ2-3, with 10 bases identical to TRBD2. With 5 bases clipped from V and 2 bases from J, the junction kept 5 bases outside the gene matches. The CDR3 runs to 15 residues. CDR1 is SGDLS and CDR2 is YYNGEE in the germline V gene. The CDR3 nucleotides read TGTGCCAGCAGGGCAGGGACTAGCGTCACAGATACGCAGTATTTT. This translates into CASRAGTSVTDTQYF.

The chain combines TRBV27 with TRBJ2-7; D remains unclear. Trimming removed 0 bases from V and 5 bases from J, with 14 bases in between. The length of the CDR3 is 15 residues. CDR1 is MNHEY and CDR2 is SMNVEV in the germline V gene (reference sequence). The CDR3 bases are TGTGCCAGCAGTTTATCCTCTTCCGTCCAGGACGAGCAGTACTTC. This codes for CASSLSSSVQDEQYF.

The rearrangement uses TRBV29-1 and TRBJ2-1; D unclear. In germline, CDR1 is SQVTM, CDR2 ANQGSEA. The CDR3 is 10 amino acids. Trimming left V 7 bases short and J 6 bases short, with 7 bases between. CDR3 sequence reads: CSADSNEQFF. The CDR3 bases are TGCAGCGCCGACTCCAATGAGCAGTTCTTC.

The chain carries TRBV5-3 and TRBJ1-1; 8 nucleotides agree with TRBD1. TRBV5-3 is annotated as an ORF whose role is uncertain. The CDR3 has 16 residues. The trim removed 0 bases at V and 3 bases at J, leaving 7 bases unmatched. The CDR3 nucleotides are TGTGCCAGAAGCTTGGTGACGACAGGGGTTGACACTGAAGCTTTCTTT. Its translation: CARSLVTTGVDTEAFF.

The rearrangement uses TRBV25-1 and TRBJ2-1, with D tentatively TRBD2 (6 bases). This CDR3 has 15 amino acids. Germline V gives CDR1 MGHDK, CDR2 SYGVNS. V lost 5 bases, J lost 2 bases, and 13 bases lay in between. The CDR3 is CASSLASNTYNEQFF. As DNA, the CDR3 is TGTGCCAGCAGTCTAGCGAGTAACACCTACAATGAGCAGTTCTTC.

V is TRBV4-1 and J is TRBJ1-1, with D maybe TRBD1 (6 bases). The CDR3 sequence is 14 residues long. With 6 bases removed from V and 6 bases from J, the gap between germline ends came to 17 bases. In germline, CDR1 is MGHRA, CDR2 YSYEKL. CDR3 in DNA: TGCGCCAGCAGACAACTTCAGGGGAGACCTGAAGCTTTCTTT. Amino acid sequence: CASRQLQGRPEAFF.